These 3 T cell receptor beta chains were all obtained from the same sample, sequenced in a study of T-cell reconstitution after alpha-beta-depleted transplantation in children. A TCRbeta library incorporating unique molecular identifiers was prepared. TCRdb re-analysed the PCR reads in MiXCR, keeping a single row per CDR3 protein. Of around 250,000 distinct CDR3 sequences in the sample, roughly 8.2% were seen once. This specimen was PBMCs, mostly from graft donor cells, taken 180 days after TCRalphabeta/CD19-depleted stem cell transplant. All receptors derive from a male patient younger than 18 who had a stem cell transplant for acute lymphoblastic leukemia, so the T cells may come from the graft donor.

The chain couples TRBV5-6 to TRBJ2-2; unclear D gene. With 0 bases removed from V and 7 bases from J, the gap between germline ends came to 7 bases. Germline V gives CDR1 SGHDT, CDR2 YYEEEE. This CDR3 has 13 amino acids. CDR3 sequence reads: CASSLEAVGELFF. CDR3 bases: TGTGCCAGCAGCTTGGAGGCCGTCGGGGAGCTGTTTTTT.

This clonotype was picked up many times. The chain employs TRBV5-1 and TRBJ2-2, with D unresolved. Trimming pared 0 bases from V and 8 bases from J, leaving 14 bases between. The CDR3 has 15 amino acids. Germline lookup yields CDR1 SGHRS and CDR2 YFSETQ. The CDR3 sequence is CASSLATVGRGELFF. As DNA, the CDR3 is TGCGCCAGCAGCTTGGCCACCGTAGGTAGAGGGGAGCTGTTTTTT.

At least ten counts were recorded for this clonotype. The rearrangement links TRBV20-1 to TRBJ2-1; D might be TRBD1 (6 bases). Germline V CDR1 and CDR2: DFQATT, SNEGSKA (reference sequence). CDR3 length: 11 amino acids. Here the CDR3 DNA reads TGCAGCTCGGGACAAGTAAATGAGCAGTTCTTC. Translated: CSSGQVNEQFF.